The following is a T cell receptor beta chain sequence with its context. The data belong to a study of blood T cell repertoires in COVID-19. Across the whole study: Samples taken during acute and convalescent COVID-19 were collected in the United States, Italy and Spain. The analysed material was cDNA or gDNA that came from T cells, B-cell-depleted T cells, or PBMCs.

Germline V gives CDR1 MGHRA, CDR2 YSYEKL. There are 15 residues in the CDR3. The germline V and J ends were trimmed by 2 bases and 1 base, with 11 bases remaining between them. Authors' processing steps: Nucleated cell number was recorded as an estimate derived from reference gene primer amplification. The protocol was immunoSEQ multiplex PCR, while the TCRdb copy is restricted to in-frame clones and leaves out a portion. That table supplies the V and J calls and clone size; D and trimming were determined from the DNA. The table has just over 60,000 clones, approximately 79% seen once. This sequence was found in an elderly woman with active or convalescent COVID-19. Material: peripheral blood. V usage is TRBV4-1 and J usage is TRBJ1-1, with TRBD1 as a possible D gene (6 bases). The CDR3, as DNA: TGCGCCAGCAGCCAACTGGACAGAGAGAACACTGAAGCTTTCTTT. This encodes CASSQLDRENTEAFF.